This T cell receptor (beta chain) was profiled in a study of blood T cell repertoires in COVID-19. Study at large: Sites in the United States, Italy and Spain provided acute and convalescent COVID-19 samples. PBMCs, B-cell-depleted T cells, or T cells provided the cDNA or gDNA that made up the material.

The study assigned cohorts using participant-reported clinical history. This CDR3 comprises 13 residues. Trimming removed 6 bases from V and 10 bases from J, with 13 bases in between. Germline CDR1 is MDHEN and CDR2 is SYDVKM. The data were produced by immunoSEQ multiplex PCR, yet TCRdb's version contains in-frame clones alone and is incomplete. The sample lists fewer than 250,000 clones, around nine tenths occurring once. This clone was recorded only once. The source is a man aged 30 to 45 who had recovered from COVID-19. V and J are TRBV28 and TRBJ1-6, with D possibly TRBD1 on 5 matching bases. Source material: PBMCs or T cells enriched from blood (not recorded which). Written as DNA, the CDR3 is TGTGCCAGCAGAACAGGTTCAGGCTCACCCCTCCACTTT. This codes for CASRTGSGSPLHF.